This is a list of T cell receptor beta chains from one sample in a study of T cell clonotyping in hematopoietic cell transplantation. Profiled with immunoSEQ multiplex PCR; TCRdb holds only in-frame clones, not every one. Of approximately 26,000 clones detected, about 79% appear once; the ten largest clones hold approximately 22%. The input for sequencing was peripheral blood mononuclear cells, taken before stem cell transplant. These receptor sequences come from a woman in her sixties with acute myeloid leukemia. Some clones in this sample may be carry-over from other donors' samples. CDR3s include the opening cysteine and the closing phenylalanine or tryptophan. The D gene is left open where the match is weak. Where a row states a size, it is once, few, many or the class of an expanded clone; other rows omit it.

v_gene	j_gene	abundance	d_gene	CDR3nt	CDR3aa
TRBV5-8	TRBJ2-3	NA	NA	TGTGCCAGCAGCTTGGTAGTCACAGATACGCAGTATTTT	CASSLVVTDTQYF
TRBV9	TRBJ1-1	once	TRBD1	TGTGCCAGCAGCGCGTTTCCGGGACAGGCAATGAACACTGAAGCTTTCTTT	CASSAFPGQAMNTEAFF
TRBV28	TRBJ2-5	NA	TRBD2	TGTGCCAGCAGTTCGGGACTAGCGGGAGGGTCCTGGGAGACCCAGTACTTC	CASSSGLAGGSWETQYF
TRBV4-3	TRBJ2-5	NA	TRBD2	TGCGCCAGCAGCCAAGAGTGGCTAGCGGGACGAGAGACCCAGTACTTC	CASSQEWLAGRETQYF
TRBV9	TRBJ1-1	few	NA	TGTGCCAGCAGCGTAGACAGGGTAACCACTGAAGCTTTCTTT	CASSVDRVTTEAFF
TRBV20-1	TRBJ2-5	NA	NA	TGCAGTGCTAGAGGCCCGGGGGCCCAGTACTTC	CSARGPGAQYF
TRBV5-1	TRBJ1-1	NA	TRBD1	TGCGCCAGCAGCTACACAGGGGGCGCGGGAACTGAAGCTTTCTTT	CASSYTGGAGTEAFF
TRBV6-5	TRBJ2-1	medium-sized	TRBD1	TGTGCCAGCAGTTGGGACAGGGTTAATGAGCAGTTCTTC	CASSWDRVNEQFF
TRBV4-1	TRBJ2-3	NA	TRBD2	TGCGCCAGCAGCCAAGAGACAAGCGGGGGGGCATCAGATACGCAGTATTTT	CASSQETSGGASDTQYF
TRBV6-5	TRBJ2-7	NA	NA	TGTGCCAGCAGTCTATCGGGCGAGCAGTACTTC	CASSLSGEQYF
TRBV5-8	TRBJ2-7	NA	TRBD1	TGTGCCAGCACCCATTACACTGGGACAGATAACTACGAGCAGTACTTC	CASTHYTGTDNYEQYF
TRBV6-5	TRBJ1-1	NA	TRBD1	TGTGCCAGCAGACCCTTCGGACAGGGTAGTGTTGAAGCTTTCTTT	CASRPFGQGSVEAFF
TRBV28	TRBJ1-5	NA	NA	TGTGCCAGCAGTAAGGGGTCAGGGGTGGGTCAGCCCCAGCATTTT	CASSKGSGVGQPQHF
TRBV9	TRBJ2-2	NA	TRBD1	TGTGCCAGCAGCGCTTCAGGGGGCGCCTCCGGGGAGCTGTTTTTT	CASSASGGASGELFF
TRBV28	TRBJ1-5	NA	TRBD1	TGTGCCAGCAGTCCTCCGGGACAGGGAACAAATCAGCCCCAGCATTTT	CASSPPGQGTNQPQHF
TRBV7-2	TRBJ2-1	NA	NA	TGTGCCAGCAGCTTAGGGGTCGGGGGCGATGAGCAGTTCTTC	CASSLGVGGDEQFF
TRBV6-1	TRBJ2-3	NA	NA	TGTGCCAGCAGTGAAGGGGGCGGGGGCCGCACAGATACGCAGTATTTT	CASSEGGGGRTDTQYF
TRBV29-1	TRBJ1-3	NA	TRBD1	TGCGGATACCGGGACAGAGGAAACACCATATATTTT	CGYRDRGNTIYF
TRBV5-1	TRBJ2-3	once	NA	TGCGCCAGCAGCTTGCCGGGGGGCACAGATACGCAGTATTTT	CASSLPGGTDTQYF
TRBV7-9	TRBJ2-7	NA	NA	TGTGCCAGCAGGAGGGAGTCCACGAGCTCCTACGAGCAGTACTTC	CASRRESTSSYEQYF
TRBV20-1	TRBJ2-1	NA	NA	TGCAGTGCCTTTTTCGAACTAGAGCAGTTCTTC	CSAFFELEQFF
TRBV7-9	TRBJ1-3	NA	NA	TGTGCCGGAATACCGGGACGAGCTGGAAACACCATATATTTT	CAGIPGRAGNTIYF
TRBV6-6	TRBJ1-5	NA	NA	TGTGCCAGCAGTTCCCTTAGCAATCAGCCCCAGCATTTT	CASSSLSNQPQHF
TRBV27	TRBJ1-2	NA	NA	TGTGCCAGCAGTTTCTTGGGGGTTGGCTATGGCTACACCTTC	CASSFLGVGYGYTF
TRBV10-3	TRBJ1-2	NA	NA	TGTGCCATCAGTGTCGGACAGACTAACTATGGCTACACCTTC	CAISVGQTNYGYTF
TRBV5-1	TRBJ2-7	NA	NA	TGCGCCAGCACCCAGGGGTCGGGAGGATACGAGCAGTACTTC	CASTQGSGGYEQYF
TRBV27	TRBJ1-5	NA	NA	TGTGCCAGCAGTTTCACCCTCGGGGGCAATCAGCCCCAGCATTTT	CASSFTLGGNQPQHF
TRBV5-1	TRBJ2-7	NA	NA	TGCGCCAGCAGCCAAGGGACGATAGCTTCCTACGAGCAGTACTTC	CASSQGTIASYEQYF
TRBV19	TRBJ1-2	NA	NA	TGTGCCAGTAGTCCGGGACCGCCGCCAGGCTACACCTTC	CASSPGPPPGYTF
TRBV27	TRBJ2-7	NA	NA	TGTGCCAGCAGTTTATCGGGCCTGGGACGCTACGAGCAGTACTTC	CASSLSGLGRYEQYF
TRBV6-1	TRBJ2-1	NA	NA	TGTGCCAGCAGCTATACTAGGGGGGGGGAGCAGTTCTTC	CASSYTRGGEQFF
TRBV6-1	TRBJ1-5	NA	NA	TGTGCCAGCAGTGAAGGTAGGGGTGGTCAGCCCCAGCATTTT	CASSEGRGGQPQHF
TRBV2	TRBJ1-2	NA	TRBD1	TGTGCCAGCAGTTCGGGGACAGGGGTGGGTGGCTACACCTTC	CASSSGTGVGGYTF
TRBV25-1	TRBJ1-2	few	NA	TGTGCCAGCAGGGGTCACCTCTATGGCTACACCTTC	CASRGHLYGYTF
TRBV7-9	TRBJ2-7	NA	NA	TGTGCCAGCAGCCCCGACAGTTCCTACGAGCAGTACTTC	CASSPDSSYEQYF
TRBV7-8	TRBJ1-5	NA	NA	TGTGCCAGCAGCTTAGGGGAGAAGCCCCAGCATTTT	CASSLGEKPQHF
TRBV7-3	TRBJ1-1	NA	NA	TGTGCCAGCAGCTTAGGGGGAGTGAACACTGAAGCTTTCTTT	CASSLGGVNTEAFF
TRBV7-9	TRBJ2-1	NA	NA	TGTGCCAGCAGCTTATCGGGAGTACAGGAGCAGTTCTTC	CASSLSGVQEQFF
TRBV19	TRBJ1-2	NA	TRBD1	TGTGCCAGTAGTATCGACCTGACAGGGGGCGATACCTATGGCTACACCTTC	CASSIDLTGGDTYGYTF
TRBV10-3	TRBJ2-1	NA	TRBD2	TGTGCCATCGGGGTAGCGGGGGGGAGCTCCTACAATGAGCAGTTCTTC	CAIGVAGGSSYNEQFF
TRBV6-1	TRBJ1-3	NA	NA	TGTGCCAGCAGTGAGTCATCCTCTCCGCTAACCTCTGGAAACACCATATATTTT	CASSESSSPLTSGNTIYF
TRBV7-2	TRBJ1-2	few	NA	TGTGCCAGCAGCCCCTCTGGGGGGGGGCGTGGAGGCTATGGCTACACCTTC	CASSPSGGGRGGYGYTF
TRBV2	TRBJ2-3	NA	NA	TGTGCCAGCAGGCCGGAGGCCAGCACAGATACGCAGTATTTT	CASRPEASTDTQYF
TRBV5-6	TRBJ1-5	NA	NA	TGTGCCAGCAGCTTGCGGGGACCTAGCAATCAGCCCCAGCATTTT	CASSLRGPSNQPQHF
TRBV11-3	TRBJ2-1	NA	NA	TGTGCCAGCAGCTCAAGCGGAATCTCCTACAATGAGCAGTTCTTC	CASSSSGISYNEQFF
TRBV16	TRBJ1-5	NA	NA	TGTGCCAGCAGCTGGACTGCGGCAGATAGCAATCAGCCCCAGCATTTT	CASSWTAADSNQPQHF
TRBV7-2	TRBJ2-5	NA	TRBD2	TGTGCCAGCAGCTCCCCCTCACTAGCGGCAGAGACCCAGTACTTC	CASSSPSLAAETQYF
TRBV9	TRBJ2-7	once	TRBD1	TGTGCCAGCAGCGTGGCAGGGGGCCCCTCCTACGAGCAGTACTTC	CASSVAGGPSYEQYF
TRBV6-6	TRBJ1-5	few	NA	TGTGCCAGCAGTAATTGGAATCAGCCCCAGCATTTT	CASSNWNQPQHF
TRBV11-2	TRBJ2-3	NA	TRBD2	TGTGCCAGCAGCTTAGGGGCTAGCGGGAGCCCTAGCACAGATACGCAGTATTTT	CASSLGASGSPSTDTQYF
TRBV7-2	TRBJ1-1	NA	TRBD1	TGTGCCAGCAGCCCACCTTCGACAGGGGATAACACTGAAGCTTTCTTT	CASSPPSTGDNTEAFF